This TCR beta chain originates from a study of response to subunit inactivated influenza vaccine. This clonotype was seen a few times. The germline V and J ends were trimmed by 3 bases and 2 bases, with 16 bases remaining between them. Germline assignment: CDR1 SGDLS and CDR2 YYNGEE. CDR3 length: 16 residues. TCRdb reanalysed the RT-PCR reads using MiXCR and keeps one entry per CDR3 protein. The top ten clones hold approximately 10% of a sample with more than 500,000 distinct CDR3 sequences, 11% of them seen once. Separately, the same data were catalogued under a study of T cells expressing NK-cell markers. Per that study: 5'RACE template switching built TCR beta cDNA with unique molecular identifiers. Sorted CD3+CD56-NKG2C+, CD3+CD56+NKG2C- and CD3+CD56+NKG2C+ T cells were the source of the TCR beta repertoires. The sequencing cohort of eight donors included seven HCMV-seropositive individuals and one seronegative individual. An anti-gamma-delta TCR antibody restricted sorting to alpha-beta TCR T cells in several experiments.

The source is a man aged 45-65 years who received an inactivated influenza vaccine. The input for sequencing was PBMCs from blood, taken on the day of vaccination. This sequence joins TRBV9 and TRBJ2-3; the D is unclear. CDR3 sequence: CASSGLDGQLTDTQYF. In DNA, the CDR3 is TGTGCCAGCAGCGGGTTGGACGGCCAACTCACAGATACGCAGTATTTT. The full variable domain, completed using reference TRBV9 and TRBJ2-3, is DSGVTQTPKHLITATGQRVTLRCSPRSGDLSVYWYQQSLDQGLQFLIQYYNGEERAKGNILERFSAQQFPDLHSELNLSSLELGDSALYFCASSGLDGQLTDTQYFGPGTRLTVL.